The present entry profiles one T cell receptor beta chain with its context. Its antigen remains unknown. These data originate in a study of T-cell reconstitution after alpha-beta-depleted transplantation in children. Points from the study as a whole: The main origin of T-cell counts and diversity one year after transplant was newly produced T cells.

The CDR3 runs 16 residues. V shed 2 bases and J shed 6 bases, with 17 bases lying between them. Germline V CDR1 and CDR2: SGHTA, FQGTGA. For TCRbeta, the library was prepared with unique molecular identifiers. MiXCR, applied by TCRdb to the PCR reads, yields one record per CDR3 protein. The table includes just over 950,000 distinct CDR3 sequences, under 30% detected once. The chain uses TRBV7-3 and TRBJ2-1; D might be TRBD2 (6 bases). The TCR was taken from a boy less than two years old who had a stem cell transplant for SCID, so the T cells may come from the graft donor. The sample consisted of PBMCs, mostly from graft donor cells, taken 360 days after TCRalphabeta/CD19-depleted stem cell transplant. The CDR3 is CASSLEAGLFGNEQFF. In nucleotides, the CDR3 is TGTGCCAGCAGCTTAGAGGCGGGACTTTTCGGCAATGAGCAGTTCTTC.